A selection of T cell receptor beta chains follows, all from one sample in a study of CD8 T cells in ankylosing spondylitis. Each CDR3 protein is one row after TCRdb ran MiXCR on the 5' RACE reads. The sample carries about 210,000 distinct CDR3 sequences, around 8% recorded once. The specimen sequenced was blood, either unsorted or a sorted T cell fraction (not recorded which). The receptors shown here come from a female donor with ankylosing spondylitis or in good health (not recorded which). The CDR3 runs from the conserved cysteine through the conserved F or W. The D gene is left open where the match is weak. Size is stated for part of the rows, as once, few or many counts, or as a class when the clone is expanded.

cdr3_nt cdr3_aa d_call j_call v_call clone_size
TGTGCCAGCAGCCGATCGCCCGGGACAGGGAACGTCCTGACTTTC CASSRSPGTGNVLTF TRBD1 TRBJ2-6 TRBV7-9 few
TGTGCCAGCAGCCTGAACCTACAGGGGGGGTATGGCTACACCTTC CASSLNLQGGYGYTF TRBD1 TRBJ1-2 TRBV7-2 few
TGTGCCAGCAGCTTGGGAACGACAAATGAGCAGTTCTTC CASSLGTTNEQFF NA TRBJ2-1 TRBV11-2 NA
TGTGCCAGCAGCTTTGACCCGGGACTAGCGGGAGCAACAGATACGCAGTATTTT CASSFDPGLAGATDTQYF NA TRBJ2-3 TRBV12-1 NA
TGCAGTGCTAGGGACAGCGGGAGAAGGGTTGGGGAGCTGTTTTTT CSARDSGRRVGELFF TRBD2 TRBJ2-2 TRBV20-1 many
TGTGCCAGCAGCTTGACGGCAGGTTCGTTTGGCAATCAGCCCCAGCATTTT CASSLTAGSFGNQPQHF NA TRBJ1-5 TRBV5-6 many
TGTGCCAGCAGATACAGGGGGAGCTCCTACGAGCAGTACTTC CASRYRGSSYEQYF TRBD1 TRBJ2-7 TRBV27 many
TGTGCCAGCAGCGTAGTTGACACAGATACGCAGTATTTT CASSVVDTDTQYF NA TRBJ2-3 TRBV9 many
TGCAGTGCTGGGGAAAGGGGGGACAGGCCCTTC CSAGERGDRPF TRBD1 TRBJ2-5 TRBV20-1 many
TGTGCCAGCCCGCGGGGCGGCGAACGGTCTGGCTACACCTTC CASPRGGERSGYTF NA TRBJ1-2 TRBV2 many
TGCAGTGCTAGAGAAGCCTTTAAGGCCTACGAGCAGTACTTC CSAREAFKAYEQYF NA TRBJ2-7 TRBV20-1 many
TGCGCCAGCACCCTGAGGACTCAAGAGACCCAGTACTTC CASTLRTQETQYF NA TRBJ2-5 TRBV5-1 many
TGTGCCAGCAGCATATCGGGACACAGCTCCTACGAGCAGTACTTC CASSISGHSSYEQYF NA TRBJ2-7 TRBV5-5 many
TGTGCCAGCACATCCGCGGGGGTACTCAATGAGCAGTTCTTC CASTSAGVLNEQFF TRBD2 TRBJ2-1 TRBV7-9 once
TGCTGTGCTAGGGCACAGGCGAGCGGGAGCCTGTATACGCAGTATTTT CCARAQASGSLYTQYF TRBD2 TRBJ2-3 TRBV20-1 NA
TGCAGCGTGGAGGCCGGGGCGGCCCTAGCCAAAAACATTCAGTACTTC CSVEAGAALAKNIQYF NA TRBJ2-4 TRBV29-1 few
TGCAGTGCTAGTAGCAATGAGCAGTTCTTC CSASSNEQFF NA TRBJ2-1 TRBV20-1 many
TGCAGCGTTGGCGCTCGGACCGAGCAGTACTTC CSVGARTEQYF NA TRBJ2-7 TRBV29-1 many
TGTGCCAGCAGTCCTCAGGGGGTGAACAAAAACATTCAGTACTTC CASSPQGVNKNIQYF TRBD1 TRBJ2-4 TRBV28 many
TGTGCCAGCAGCTTCGGGACTAGCGGGACCTACGAGCAGTACTTC CASSFGTSGTYEQYF TRBD2 TRBJ2-7 TRBV7-2 many
TGCGCCAGCAGCCGCCGCATATCTAACTATGGCTACACCTTC CASSRRISNYGYTF NA TRBJ1-2 TRBV4-3 many
TGTGCCAGCAGGGGGACTAGCGGGAGTAATGAGCAGTTCTTC CASRGTSGSNEQFF TRBD2 TRBJ2-1 TRBV12-3/TRBV12-4 NA
TGTGCCAGCTCACCGGTACAGGGGTCCTACAATGAGCAGTTCTTC CASSPVQGSYNEQFF TRBD1 TRBJ2-1 TRBV18 few
TGTGCCAGCAGTGGGGGACGGAGGATAGGAGAGCAGTTCTTC CASSGGRRIGEQFF NA TRBJ2-1 TRBV6-1 many
TGTGCCAGCAGCCCCGGACTAGCGAAAGAGACCCAGTACTTC CASSPGLAKETQYF TRBD2 TRBJ2-5 TRBV7-6 NA
TGCGCCAGCAGCCTACCGGGAGCGTTGCCAACCGAGCAGTACTTC CASSLPGALPTEQYF NA TRBJ2-7 TRBV4-1 many
TGCGCCAGCAGCTTATCTGGGGAGCTGTTTTTT CASSLSGELFF NA TRBJ2-2 TRBV5-1 many
TGTGCCAGCAAGGCCGGCCCAACTAATGAAAAACTGTTTTTT CASKAGPTNEKLFF NA TRBJ1-4 TRBV6-1 many
TGCAGTGCACCAGACAGGGAGGGTAGAAACACCATATATTTT CSAPDREGRNTIYF TRBD1 TRBJ1-3 TRBV20-1 many
TGCAGTGCCATGACTAGTCGGGTTTACAATGAGCAGTTCTTC CSAMTSRVYNEQFF NA TRBJ2-1 TRBV20-1 many
TGCAGTGCTAGGCTGACAGGGGTTTACGAGCAGTACTTC CSARLTGVYEQYF TRBD1 TRBJ2-7 TRBV20-1 many
TGTGCCAGCTGTTTGACGCCTTGGGGGACAGGGGCTATAACTGAAGCTTTCTTT CASCLTPWGTGAITEAFF TRBD1 TRBJ1-1 TRBV2 NA
TGCAGTGCTTCCCGCCCGGGGCACGAGCAGTACTTC CSASRPGHEQYF NA TRBJ2-7 TRBV20-1 many